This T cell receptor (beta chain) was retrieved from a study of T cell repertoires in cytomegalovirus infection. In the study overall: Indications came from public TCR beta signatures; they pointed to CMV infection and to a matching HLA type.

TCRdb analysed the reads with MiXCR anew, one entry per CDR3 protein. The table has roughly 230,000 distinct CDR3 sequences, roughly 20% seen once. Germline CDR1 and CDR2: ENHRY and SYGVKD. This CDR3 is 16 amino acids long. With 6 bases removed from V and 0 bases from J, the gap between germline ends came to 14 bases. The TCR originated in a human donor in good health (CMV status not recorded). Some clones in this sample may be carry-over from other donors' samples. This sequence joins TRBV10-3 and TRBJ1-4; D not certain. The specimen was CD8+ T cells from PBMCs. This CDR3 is CAISPSLASTNEKLFF. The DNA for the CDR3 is TGTGCCATCAGCCCGAGTCTGGCGTCAACTAATGAAAAACTGTTTTTT.